Sequencing of this TCR beta chain was carried out in a study of cytomegalovirus exposure and HLA in healthy donors. Turning to the study itself: Of all 360 or so donors who were genotyped, 75% to 90% belonged to the Caucasian-associated ancestry cluster.

This CDR3 comprises 16 residues. V lost 2 bases, J lost 0 bases, and 14 bases lay in between. Germline V gene sequence: CDR1 MDHEN, CDR2 SYDVKM. Of note for this clone: The antigen is not known.

Whole-study results and caveats: Some V segments could not be told apart, so they were left out, TRBV6-2 and TRBV6-3 among them. Accurate prediction of HLA-A and HLA-B alleles (for most subjects) was reportedly achieved from TCR beta sequences. In an earlier analysis, most TCR beta V segments were productive about 87% or about 30% of the time.

Primers included in the PCR were 60 Vbeta and 13 Jbeta primers. Libraries were prepared by immunoSEQ multiplex PCR; TCRdb keeps only in-frame clonotypes and omits some of them. The repertoire includes more than 95,000 clones, around 77% of them detected once, and 6.5% to 9.5% sits in the top ten. The gene calls are TRBV28 and TRBJ2-7; D may be TRBD2 (6 bases). This clonotype was obtained from a woman in her forties in good health and CMV-seropositive. The sample taken for sequencing was PBMCs. As DNA, the CDR3 is TGTGCCAGCAGTTTAGCGGGACTGTTCAGCTCCTACGAGCAGTACTTC. Translated: CASSLAGLFSSYEQYF.